The 27 T cell receptor beta chains below all came from one sample that was sequenced in a study of blood T cell repertoires in COVID-19. TCRdb's table, derived via immunoSEQ multiplex PCR, lists solely in-frame clones and lacks some. The data show about 230,000 clones, approximately 84% seen once. The material sequenced was peripheral blood. The receptors were sampled from a man aged 45-60 years with COVID-19, enrolled during active disease.

On this clone: An end of the junction does not agree with germline; a read error may underlie this. J is TRBJ2-5 and V is TRBV7-7; 7 nucleotides align to TRBD2. The CDR3 extends over 14 amino acids. Germline V gene lookup returns CDR1 SSHAT and CDR2 FNYEAQ (reference sequence). The CDR3 nucleotides are TGTGCTAGCAGCTTAGTGGCGGGAGCGGAGACCCAGTACTTC. Its translation is CASSLVAGAETQYF.

This chain connects TRBV9 to TRBJ2-7; 7 bases line up with TRBD1. V trimming: 0 bases; J trimming: 3 bases; junction bases outside the gene matches: 3. Germline lookup yields CDR1 SGDLS and CDR2 YYNGEE. The CDR3 has 14 amino acids. In DNA, the CDR3 is TGTGCCAGCAGCGTAGCAGGGACAGACTACGAGCAGTACTTC. It is translated as CASSVAGTDYEQYF.

The gene calls are TRBV2 and TRBJ1-5; tentative D call: TRBD1 (6 bases). Germline V gene data show CDR1 as SNHLY and CDR2 as FYNNEI. The ends were cut back, 3 bases at V and 7 bases at J, with 13 bases in the middle. CDR3 length: 14 amino acids. CDR3 nucleotide sequence: TGTGCCAGCAGTGAGGGACATCCCACCCAGCCCCAGCATTTT. Protein: CASSEGHPTQPQHF.

Only a few counts were recorded for this clone. V is TRBV19 and J is TRBJ2-1; a possible D gene is TRBD1 (6 bases). V lost 3 bases to trimming and J lost 3 bases, with 12 bases between them. CDR3 length equals 15 residues. Germline values: CDR1 LNHDA, CDR2 SQIVND (reference sequence). Here the CDR3 reads CASSIGEGGYNEQFF. CDR3 bases: TGTGCCAGTAGTATCGGTGAAGGGGGCTACAATGAGCAGTTCTTC. The full variable domain, completed using reference TRBV19 and TRBJ2-1, is DGGITQSPKYLFRKEGQNVTLSCEQNLNHDAMYWYRQDPGQGLRLIYYSQIVNDFQKGDIAEGYSVSREKKESFPLTVTSAQKNPTAFYLCASSIGEGGYNEQFFGPGTRLTVL.

This sequence joins TRBV19 and TRBJ2-5, with TRBD2 identical over 8 bases. The V and J ends lost 7 bases and 5 bases, in that order; junction bases with no gene match: 12. Germline CDR1 LNHDA, CDR2 SQIVND (reference sequence). The CDR3 contains 15 residues. The CDR3 nucleotides are TGTGCCAGTACCCATTTTGCGGGGGGCCGGGAGACCCAGTACTTC. Its translation: CASTHFAGGRETQYF.

Of note for this clone: The same CDR3 is also encoded by other DNA sequences in this sample. V and J are TRBV6-6 and TRBJ2-7; D not resolved. CDR1 is MNHNY and CDR2 is SVGAGI in the germline V gene (reference sequence). CDR3 size: 11 residues. V lost 4 bases and J 3 bases, leaving 4 bases between the germline ends. The CDR3 sequence is CASSSFYEQYF. CDR3 DNA sequence: TGTGCCAGCAGTTCCTTCTACGAGCAGTACTTC.

The V call is TRBV7-2, the J call TRBJ1-3; D uncertain. The germline gives CDR1 SGHTA, CDR2 FQGNSA. This CDR3 has 16 residues. V was cut by 2 bases and J by 0 bases, with 11 bases left in between. The CDR3 DNA is TGTGCCAGCAGCTTATCCTCAGGCCTCTCTGGAAACACCATATATTTT. Its protein product is CASSLSSGLSGNTIYF. Together with reference TRBV7-2 and TRBJ1-3, the CDR3 gives the full variable domain: GAGVSQSPSNKVTEKGKDVELRCDPISGHTALYWYRQSLGQGLEFLIYFQGNSAPDKSGLPSDRFSAERTGGSVSTLTIQRTQQEDSAVYLCASSLSSGLSGNTIYFGEGSWLTVV.

The rearrangement joins TRBV5-1 to TRBJ2-3, with D hard to call. V dropped 5 bases and J dropped 2 bases, with 9 bases sitting between them. Germline-derived CDR1 and CDR2 are SGHRS and YFSETQ. The CDR3 contains 13 residues. CDR3 DNA sequence: TGCGCCAGCAGTCCCCCAAACACAGATACGCAGTATTTT. Residues: CASSPPNTDTQYF.

The chain uses TRBV28 and TRBJ1-2; 10 nucleotides agree with TRBD1. There are 15 residues in the CDR3. The junction had 10 bases not matched to a gene; V was cut back by 6 bases and J by 6 bases. CDR1 is MDHEN, CDR2 SYDVKM, per germline. The CDR3 here is CASSQSRQGAHGYTF. DNA for the CDR3: TGTGCCAGCAGCCAATCCAGACAGGGGGCGCATGGCTACACCTTC.

The chain recombines TRBV4-3 with TRBJ1-5, with 7 bases lining up with TRBD1. Germline trimming cut 0 bases from V and 6 bases from J; bases unmatched to any gene: 8. The germline gives CDR1 LGHNA, CDR2 YSLEER. CDR3 length: 16 residues. CDR3 DNA: TGCGCCAGCAGCCAAGACCCGACAGGGTCAGGTCAGCCCCAGCATTTT. Encoded protein: CASSQDPTGSGQPQHF.

The chain combines TRBV14 with TRBJ2-5, with TRBD2 matching 8 bases. The CDR3 loop spans 15 amino acids. The ends lost 6 bases at V and 1 base at J; junction bases unmatched: 7. Germline V gene sequence: CDR1 SGHDN, CDR2 FVKESK. This CDR3 reads CASRNSGATQETQYF. The CDR3 DNA reads as TGTGCCAGCAGGAATAGCGGGGCGACCCAAGAGACCCAGTACTTC. The full variable domain, in which reference TRBV14 and TRBJ2-5 provide the parts outside the CDR3, is EAGVTQFPSHSVIEKGQTVTLRCDPISGHDNLYWYRRVMGKEIKFLLHFVKESKQDESGMPNNRFLAERTGGTYSTLKVQPAELEDSGVYFCASRNSGATQETQYFGPGTRLLVL.

J is TRBJ2-7 and V is TRBV4-2, with D possibly being TRBD2 (5 bases). The CDR3 spans 14 residues. Germline CDR1 is LGHNA and CDR2 is YNFKEQ. Deletions cut 1 base from V and 0 bases from J, with 7 bases between. This CDR3 reads CASSQVGSSYEQYF. The CDR3 DNA follows: TGTGCCAGCAGCCAAGTGGGGAGCTCCTACGAGCAGTACTTC.

The rearrangement links TRBV5-1 to TRBJ2-5; weak D call: TRBD2 (7 bases). There are 14 residues in the CDR3. Germline lookup yields CDR1 SGHRS and CDR2 YFSETQ. Trimming took 4 bases from V and 3 from J, leaving 13 bases between them. The CDR3 DNA sequence: TGCGCCAGCAGCCCCCAAGGGGGGGAAGAGACCCAGTACTTC. Translated, it gives CASSPQGGEETQYF.

V is TRBV5-1 and J is TRBJ1-3; 7 bases fit TRBD1. Trimming removed 3 bases from V and 4 bases from J; junction bases left unmatched: 10. The CDR3 length is 16 residues. From germline, CDR1 is SGHRS and CDR2 YFSETQ. In nucleotides, the CDR3 is TGCGCCAGCAGCTCGACAGGGAGAACTGCAGGAAACACCATATATTTT. It translates to CASSSTGRTAGNTIYF.

The chain is built from TRBV6-1 and TRBJ2-3, with D maybe TRBD2 (6 bases). In germline, CDR1 is MNHNS, CDR2 SASEGT. Trimming removed 3 bases from V and 6 bases from J, with 10 bases in between. This CDR3 contains 13 residues. The CDR3 loop reads CASSETRRDTQYF. In DNA, the CDR3 is TGTGCCAGCAGTGAGACTAGAAGGGATACGCAGTATTTT.

The V and J genes are TRBV3-1 (or the pseudogene TRBV3-2) and TRBJ1-4; 7 positions match TRBD1. The V gene's germline CDR1 is LGHDT and CDR2 YNNKEL (reference sequence). The trim removed 0 bases at V and 16 bases at J, leaving 8 bases unmatched. The CDR3 loop spans 13 amino acids. This chain's CDR3 is CASSQEGTAPPFF. CDR3 DNA sequence: TGTGCCAGCAGCCAAGAAGGGACAGCCCCGCCGTTTTTT.

This clone was found once. V usage is TRBV3-1 (or the pseudogene TRBV3-2) and J usage is TRBJ2-1; tentatively, D is TRBD1 (6 bases). Germline assignment: CDR1 LGHDT and CDR2 YNNKEL (reference sequence). This CDR3 comprises 16 residues. V shed 3 bases and J shed 2 bases, with 14 bases lying between them. CDR3 protein: CASSQTGTQAYNEQFF. The CDR3 region has the DNA TGTGCCAGCAGCCAGACCGGGACACAAGCCTACAATGAGCAGTTCTTC.

V gene TRBV15 combines with J gene TRBJ2-5; 14 nucleotides agree with TRBD2. This CDR3 has 21 amino acids. V lost 0 bases, J lost 5 bases, and 17 bases stayed unmatched. Germline-derived CDR1 and CDR2 are LNHNV and YYDKDF (reference sequence). CDR3 nucleotides: TGTGCCACCAGCAGAGATTTAACCGGGACTAGCGGGAGTCCCTCCCGGGAGACCCAGTACTTC. Translating it yields CATSRDLTGTSGSPSRETQYF.

The chain employs TRBV6-1 and TRBJ1-1; 8 bases map to TRBD1. V shed 3 bases, J shed 4 bases, and the junction held 7 bases outside the gene matches. Germline V gene data show CDR1 as MNHNS and CDR2 as SASEGT. CDR3 length equals 15 residues. CDR3 residues: CASSEQGDRGTEAFF. CDR3 in DNA: TGTGCCAGCAGTGAGCAAGGAGACAGGGGCACTGAAGCTTTCTTT.

This chain links TRBV5-1 with TRBJ2-7; the D gene is possibly TRBD2 (5 bases). The germline V and J ends were trimmed by 0 bases and 2 bases, with 9 bases remaining between them. CDR3 length equals 14 residues. Germline V gene data show CDR1 as SGHRS and CDR2 as YFSETQ. The CDR3 DNA follows: TGCGCCAGCAGCTTGGGAGGGTATCCCTACGAGCAGTACTTC. Amino acids: CASSLGGYPYEQYF.

This chain connects TRBV18 to TRBJ1-5; D possibly corresponds to TRBD1 (6 bases). The CDR3 length is 14 residues. Germline V gives CDR1 KGHSH, CDR2 LQKENI. V dropped 1 base and J dropped 2 bases, with 6 bases sitting between them. The DNA of the CDR3 is TGTGCCAGCTCACCACAGGGGGGCAATCAGCCCCAGCATTTT. This codes for CASSPQGGNQPQHF. The full variable domain, with the rest looked up from reference TRBV18 and TRBJ1-5, is NAGVMQNPRHLVRRRGQEARLRCSPMKGHSHVYWYRQLPEEGLKFMVYLQKENIIDESGMPKERFSAEFPKEGPSILRIQQVVRGDSAAYFCASSPQGGNQPQHFGDGTRLSIL.

The chain carries TRBV10-1 and TRBJ1-1; D is possibly TRBD1 (6 bases). CDR3 length: 14 residues. The V gene's germline CDR1 is WNHNN and CDR2 SYGVQD (reference sequence). V gave up 3 bases and J gave up 6 bases, with 14 bases separating them. CDR3 bases: TGCGCCAGCAGTGAACACTCACAGGGCTCTGAAGCTTTCTTT. Translation: CASSEHSQGSEAFF.

The chain has TRBV18 and TRBJ1-2; 9 bases are shared with TRBD1. CDR3 length equals 16 residues. Germline values: CDR1 KGHSH, CDR2 LQKENI. Trimming at V came to 3 bases and at J to 4 bases, leaving 9 bases not matched to a gene. The CDR3 DNA reads TGTGCCAGCTCACCTACCGGGACAGGGACCATCTATGGCTACACCTTC. It is translated as CASSPTGTGTIYGYTF. The full variable domain, in which reference TRBV18 and TRBJ1-2 provide the parts outside the CDR3, is NAGVMQNPRHLVRRRGQEARLRCSPMKGHSHVYWYRQLPEEGLKFMVYLQKENIIDESGMPKERFSAEFPKEGPSILRIQQVVRGDSAAYFCASSPTGTGTIYGYTFGSGTRLTVV.

The chain uses TRBV18 and TRBJ2-4; TRBD1 aligns across 8 bases. The V gene's germline CDR1 is KGHSH and CDR2 LQKENI. V was pared by 1 base and J by 4 bases, with 0 bases of the junction left unmatched. This CDR3 comprises 14 residues. The CDR3 DNA is TGTGCCAGCTCACCACGACAGGGGAAAAACATTCAGTACTTC. This sequence encodes CASSPRQGKNIQYF.

In nucleotides, the CDR3 is TGCGCCAGCAGCCAACAGGGGAGCACCTACAATGAGCAGTTCTTC. Protein product: CASSQQGSTYNEQFF. The chain couples TRBV5-1 to TRBJ2-1; 7 bases are shared with TRBD1. The germline V gene encodes CDR1 SGHRS and CDR2 YFSETQ. This CDR3 region has 15 residues. With V trimmed by 4 bases and J by 2 bases, 6 bases remained unmatched.

The CDR3 DNA reads as TGTGCCAGCAGTTACTCGGGACAGCATAATTCACCCCTCCACTTT. Encoded protein: CASSYSGQHNSPLHF. The chain carries TRBV6-6 and TRBJ1-6, with 7 nucleotides matching TRBD1. The CDR3 covers 15 residues. The trim removed 0 bases at V and 5 bases at J, leaving 1 base unmatched. CDR1 MNHNY and CDR2 SVGAGI come from the germline V gene (reference sequence).

The chain has TRBV29-1 and TRBJ2-3; 8 nucleotides match TRBD1. The CDR3 is 13 amino acids. Trimming removed 4 bases from V and 5 bases from J; junction bases left unmatched: 5. Germline CDR1 is SQVTM and CDR2 is ANQGSEA. The CDR3: CSVAGRGRDTQYF. For the CDR3, the DNA is TGCAGCGTTGCAGGCAGGGGGCGAGATACGCAGTATTTT.